This entry is about one TCR beta chain. Profiled with immunoSEQ multiplex PCR; TCRdb holds only in-frame clones, not every one. There are under 75,000 clones in the sample; approximately 95% occur only once, and 1% to 1.5% lies in the top ten. V was clipped by 7 bases and J by 10 bases; unmatched bases: 15. Germline V gives CDR1 WNHNN, CDR2 SYGVQD (reference sequence). The CDR3 sequence is 15 residues long. This record belongs to a study of cytomegalovirus exposure and HLA in healthy donors. The origin of this receptor is a woman younger than 35 in good health and CMV-seronegative. The sequencing input was PBMCs. The V call is TRBV10-1, the J call TRBJ2-1, with 8 bases lining up with TRBD1. The CDR3 DNA reads TGCGCCAGCACCCTGACTTGCAGGGGGCAAGGGGAGCAGTTCTTC. This codes for CASTLTCRGQGEQFF.